The present entry profiles one T cell receptor beta chain with its context. No antigen is known for it. Germline CDR1 is LNHDA and CDR2 is SQIVND (reference sequence). This CDR3 region has 12 residues. Trimming left V 5 bases short and J 0 bases short, with 2 bases between. This record comes from a study of OX40 agonist ivuxolimab in advanced cancers. Sequencing was performed with immunoSEQ multiplex PCR; in TCRdb, only in-frame clones are kept and a portion is missing. The sample has under 75,000 clones, about 94% seen once. Study-level points and caveats: Averaging showed that CD8+ T cells had more expanded clones than CD4+ did. Those patients achieving a partial response at 0.1-3.0 mg/kg showed among the lowest clonal expansion. Normalized expansion of T-cell clones was also low for some nonresponders.

Source: CD4+ or CD8+ T cells sorted from blood, taken in a trial of the OX40 agonist ivuxolimab. The V and J genes are TRBV19 and TRBJ1-3; D gene unclear. The receptor comes from an adult with an advanced solid tumor such as melanoma, head and neck, liver or kidney cancer. DNA for the CDR3: TGTGCCAGTAGTGGCTCTGGAAACACCATATATTTT. Translated: CASSGSGNTIYF.